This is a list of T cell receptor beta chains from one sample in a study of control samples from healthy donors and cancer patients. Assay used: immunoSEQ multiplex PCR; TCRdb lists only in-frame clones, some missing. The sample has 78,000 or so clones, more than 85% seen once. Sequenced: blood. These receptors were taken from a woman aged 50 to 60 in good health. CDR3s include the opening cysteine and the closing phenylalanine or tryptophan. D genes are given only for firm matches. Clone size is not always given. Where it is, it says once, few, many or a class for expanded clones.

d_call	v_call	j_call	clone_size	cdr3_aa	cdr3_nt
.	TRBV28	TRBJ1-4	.	CASSLWSLSNEKLFF	TGTGCCAGCAGTTTATGGTCCCTCTCTAATGAAAAACTGTTTTTT
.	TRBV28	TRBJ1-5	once	CASSFYDSRYSNQPQHF	TGTGCCAGCAGTTTTTATGACAGCCGGTATAGCAATCAGCCCCAGCATTTT
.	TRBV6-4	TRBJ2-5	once	CASSEAGPETQYF	TGTGCCAGCAGTGAGGCAGGGCCAGAGACCCAGTACTTC
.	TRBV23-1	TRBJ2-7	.	CASSQSRGSSYEQYF	TGCGCCAGCAGTCAATCACGTGGAAGCTCCTACGAGCAGTACTTC
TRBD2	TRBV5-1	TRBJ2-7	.	CASSWSGSEQYF	TGCGCCAGCAGCTGGAGCGGGAGCGAGCAGTACTTC
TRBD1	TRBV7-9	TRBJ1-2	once	CASSWTGDYGYTF	TGTGCCAGCAGCTGGACAGGGGACTATGGCTACACCTTC
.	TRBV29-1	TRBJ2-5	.	CSVEDHVFGSRSVETQYF	TGCAGCGTTGAAGATCATGTTTTCGGGTCCCGGTCGGTAGAGACCCAGTACTTC
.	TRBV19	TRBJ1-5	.	CASSIANLDQPQHF	TGTGCCAGTAGTATAGCAAACCTCGATCAGCCCCAGCATTTT
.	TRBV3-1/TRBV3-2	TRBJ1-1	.	CASSLTWSMNTEAFF	TGTGCCAGCAGCCTTACTTGGAGTATGAACACTGAAGCTTTCTTT
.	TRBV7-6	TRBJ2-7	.	CASSFGAGVGSFHEQYF	TGTGCCAGCAGCTTCGGCGCAGGGGTGGGATCCTTTCACGAGCAGTACTTC
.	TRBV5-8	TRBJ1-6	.	CASSLGSNSPLHF	TGTGCCAGCAGCTTGGGGTCTAATTCACCCCTCCACTTT
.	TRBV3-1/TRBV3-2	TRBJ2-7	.	CASSQDDRGWQYF	TGTGCCAGCAGCCAAGATGACCGGGGCTGGCAGTACTTC
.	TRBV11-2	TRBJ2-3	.	CASSLEGAGWADTQYF	TGTGCCAGCAGCTTAGAGGGGGCGGGATGGGCAGATACGCAGTATTTT
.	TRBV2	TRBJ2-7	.	CASRSDSSYEQYF	TGTGCCAGCAGGTCCGACAGCTCCTACGAGCAGTACTTC
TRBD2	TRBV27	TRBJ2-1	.	CASSLGTRVEQFF	TGTGCCAGCAGTTTAGGGACTAGGGTTGAGCAGTTCTTC
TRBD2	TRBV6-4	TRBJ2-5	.	CASSRGGRQETQYF	TGTGCCAGCAGTCGGGGGGGGAGACAAGAGACCCAGTACTTC
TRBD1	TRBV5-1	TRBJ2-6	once	CASSSQTGVFSGANVLTF	TGCGCCAGCAGCTCCCAAACAGGGGTATTCTCTGGGGCCAACGTCCTGACTTTC
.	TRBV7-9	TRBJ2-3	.	CASRGAGNPRGDTQYF	TGTGCCAGCAGAGGAGCGGGCAACCCGAGGGGAGATACGCAGTATTTT
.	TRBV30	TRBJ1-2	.	CAWSPGQRGTGYTF	TGTGCCTGGAGTCCGGGGCAGAGGGGGACCGGCTACACCTTC
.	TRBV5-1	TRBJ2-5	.	CASSLGAIGQETQYF	TGCGCCAGCAGCTTGGGAGCTATTGGTCAAGAGACCCAGTACTTC
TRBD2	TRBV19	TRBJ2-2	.	CASNKREGLPGELFF	TGTGCCAGTAACAAGCGGGAGGGCCTTCCCGGGGAGCTGTTTTTT
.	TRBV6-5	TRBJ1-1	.	CASSYYDVGVVEAFF	TGTGCCAGCAGTTACTATGATGTGGGCGTCGTCGAAGCTTTCTTT
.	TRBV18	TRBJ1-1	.	CASSPGVNTEAFF	TGTGCCAGCTCACCAGGGGTGAACACTGAAGCTTTCTTT
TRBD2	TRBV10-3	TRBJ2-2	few	CAISVGLAGGTGELFF	TGTGCCATCAGTGTGGGACTAGCGGGAGGCACCGGGGAGCTGTTTTTT
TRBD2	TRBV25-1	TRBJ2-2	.	CASRPVGGGWDTGELFF	TGTGCCAGCAGACCAGTAGGCGGGGGGTGGGACACCGGGGAGCTGTTTTTT
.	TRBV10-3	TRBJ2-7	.	CATHEGNEQYF	TGTGCCACCCATGAAGGTAACGAGCAGTACTTC
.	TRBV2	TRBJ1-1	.	CASSGGGLEAFF	TGTGCCAGCAGCGGAGGGGGGCTTGAAGCTTTCTTT
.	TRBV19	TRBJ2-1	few	CASSRSFSRTEYYNEQFF	TGTGCCAGTAGTCGATCATTCTCGAGGACGGAATATTACAATGAGCAGTTCTTC
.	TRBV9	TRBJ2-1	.	CASSAKRLGGSYNEQFF	TGTGCCAGCAGCGCCAAAAGACTAGGGGGGTCCTACAATGAGCAGTTCTTC
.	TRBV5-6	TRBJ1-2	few	CASSYDVNYGYTF	TGTGCCAGCAGCTATGACGTCAACTATGGCTACACCTTC
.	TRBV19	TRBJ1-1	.	CASRAPKMNTEAFF	TGTGCCAGTAGGGCCCCGAAAATGAACACTGAAGCTTTCTTT
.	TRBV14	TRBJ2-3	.	CASSQGVRGGTDTQYF	TGTGCCAGCAGCCAAGGCGTAAGAGGGGGCACAGATACGCAGTATTTT
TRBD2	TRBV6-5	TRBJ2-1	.	CASSYVGAGGPWEQFF	TGTGCCAGCAGTTACGTAGGAGCGGGAGGGCCCTGGGAGCAGTTCTTC
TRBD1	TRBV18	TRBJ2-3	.	CASSLDRGLDTQYF	TGTGCCAGCTCACTGGACAGGGGGCTGGATACGCAGTATTTT
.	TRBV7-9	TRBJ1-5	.	CASSFDARQPQHF	TGTGCCAGCAGCTTTGACGCACGTCAGCCCCAGCATTTT
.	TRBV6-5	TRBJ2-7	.	CASSHSQGYEQYF	TGTGCCAGCAGTCACAGTCAGGGCTACGAGCAGTACTTC
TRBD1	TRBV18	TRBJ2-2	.	CASSPLGQANTGELFF	TGTGCCAGCTCACCACTGGGACAGGCGAACACCGGGGAGCTGTTTTTT
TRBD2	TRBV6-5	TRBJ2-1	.	CASRPPGLVTLEQFF	TGTGCCAGCAGACCCCCGGGACTAGTAACTCTTGAGCAGTTCTTC
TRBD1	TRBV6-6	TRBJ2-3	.	CASSRRTGAGSDTQYF	TGTGCCAGCAGTCGAAGGACAGGGGCTGGTTCAGATACGCAGTATTTT
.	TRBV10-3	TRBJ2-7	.	CAISSRGQVVYEQYF	TGTGCCATCAGTAGCCGGGGCCAGGTCGTCTACGAGCAGTACTTC
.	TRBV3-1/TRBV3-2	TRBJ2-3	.	CASSPASLSDTQYF	TGTGCCAGCAGTCCCGCTTCGTTATCTGATACGCAGTATTTT
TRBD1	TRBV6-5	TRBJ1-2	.	CASRDRGDYRYTF	TGTGCCAGCAGGGACAGGGGAGATTACCGCTACACCTTC
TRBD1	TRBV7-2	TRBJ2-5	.	CASSLGWGQGEGETQYF	TGTGCCAGCAGCTTAGGTTGGGGACAGGGGGAAGGGGAGACCCAGTACTTC
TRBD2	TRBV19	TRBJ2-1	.	CASSLAGRGEQFF	TGTGCCAGTAGTCTAGCGGGAAGGGGGGAGCAGTTCTTC
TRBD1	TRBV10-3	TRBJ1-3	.	CAISTGASGNTIYF	TGTGCCATCAGCACAGGGGCCTCTGGAAACACCATATATTTT